The 28 T cell receptor beta chains below come from one sample, sequenced in a study of T cell changes during pregnancy in multiple sclerosis. Sequenced by immunoSEQ multiplex PCR; TCRdb stores in-frame clones only, minus some. The sample yields 75,000 to 90,000 clones, about 92% seen once. Material: CD4+ T cells from peripheral blood mononuclear cells, obtained before pregnancy. Source of these receptors: a female donor with multiple sclerosis, enrolled in a pregnancy study.

The chain joins TRBV28 to TRBJ2-7; 14 positions match TRBD2. The germline V gene has CDR1 MDHEN and CDR2 SYDVKM. V lost 3 bases and J lost 1; bases outside the gene matches: 14. The CDR3 extends over 20 amino acids. This chain's CDR3 is CASSFPGTSGRIWGSYEQYF. The DNA for the CDR3 is TGTGCCAGCAGTTTCCCGGGGACTAGCGGGAGAATATGGGGATCCTACGAGCAGTACTTC.

V usage is TRBV6-5 and J usage is TRBJ2-5; D ambiguous. Deletions cut 7 bases from V and 1 base from J, with 13 bases between. In germline, CDR1 is MNHEY, CDR2 SVGAGI. The CDR3 runs 14 residues. Here the CDR3 DNA reads TGTGCCAGCAAGTCGAACAGATTCCAAGAGACCCAGTACTTC. Translated: CASKSNRFQETQYF.

DNA for the CDR3: TGTGCCAGCAGCTTAGGAGCGGGAGGTCGCAATGAGCAGTTCTTC. Its protein product is CASSLGAGGRNEQFF. V gene TRBV7-2 combines with J gene TRBJ2-1, with 9 bases that match TRBD2. This CDR3 region has 15 residues. J lost 6 bases, V lost 1 base, and 4 bases had no gene match. CDR1 is SGHTA, CDR2 FQGNSA, per germline.

The chain uses TRBV28 and TRBJ1-3, with 7 bases lining up with TRBD1. J lost 2 bases, V lost 3 bases, and 7 bases had no gene match. Germline V gene lookup returns CDR1 MDHEN and CDR2 SYDVKM. The length of the CDR3 is 16 residues. The DNA of the CDR3 is TGTGCCAGCAGTTTGGGTCCAGGGGGACCTGGAAACACCATATATTTT. Amino acids: CASSLGPGGPGNTIYF.

J is TRBJ1-1 and V is TRBV15; D ambiguous. V was shortened by 2 bases and J by 1 base, with 5 bases between the two germline ends. This CDR3 contains 13 residues. In germline, CDR1 is LNHNV, CDR2 YYDKDF (reference sequence). The CDR3 nucleotides read TGTGCCACCAGCAGAACTGGGAACACTGAAGCTTTCTTT. It specifies CATSRTGNTEAFF. Combining the CDR3 with reference TRBV15 and TRBJ1-1 gives the whole variable domain DAMVIQNPRYQVTQFGKPVTLSCSQTLNHNVMYWYQQKSSQAPKLLFHYYDKDFNNEADTPDNFQSRRPNTSFCFLDIRSPGLGDTAMYLCATSRTGNTEAFFGQGTRLTVV.

The chain uses TRBV6-1 and TRBJ2-7; 7 bases are shared with TRBD1. CDR3 size: 14 residues. Germline lookup yields CDR1 MNHNS and CDR2 SASEGT. J gave up 2 bases and V 2 bases, and 3 bases lay outside the gene matches. CDR3 DNA: TGTGCCAGCAGTGAACCCGGGACAGCCTACGAGCAGTACTTC. Its translation is CASSEPGTAYEQYF.

This clone turned up a few times. This chain connects TRBV6-5 to TRBJ1-2; D is possibly TRBD1 (6 bases). The CDR3 runs to 12 residues. The germline V gene has CDR1 MNHEY and CDR2 SVGAGI. Trimming cost V 6 bases and J 7 bases, with 12 bases left between them. As DNA, the CDR3 is TGTGCCAGCAGCAACAGGGTCTCTGGCTACACCTTC. Translating gives CASSNRVSGYTF.

The chain is built from TRBV5-1 and TRBJ2-1; TRBD2 might be the D (6 bases). This CDR3 is 14 amino acids long. The germline V and J ends were trimmed by 2 bases and 8 bases, with 14 bases remaining between them. The V gene's germline CDR1 is SGHRS and CDR2 YFSETQ. This chain's CDR3 is CASSLGPSSDEQFF. The CDR3 nucleotides are TGCGCCAGCAGCTTAGGACCCTCTAGCGATGAGCAGTTCTTC.

The chain has TRBV28 and TRBJ2-3; a possible D gene is TRBD2 (6 bases). This CDR3 has 15 amino acids. Deletions cut 5 bases from V and 1 base from J, with 13 bases between. Germline V gene lookup returns CDR1 MDHEN and CDR2 SYDVKM. This chain's CDR3 is CASSPSVYGTDTQYF. CDR3 sequence (DNA): TGTGCCAGCAGTCCTAGCGTATACGGCACAGATACGCAGTATTTT.

Regarding this clone: At one of its ends the junction is not consistent with the germline gene, which may arise from a read error. This chain joins TRBV7-9 and TRBJ1-1, with no clear D. Germline V gives CDR1 SEHNR, CDR2 FQNEAQ (reference sequence). The CDR3 length is 13 residues. CDR3 nucleotides: TGTGCCAGCAACTTAGGTATGAACACTGAAGCTTTCTTT. Translated: CASNLGMNTEAFF. Variable domain in full (rest from reference TRBV7-9 and TRBJ1-1): DTGVSQNPRHKITKRGQNVTFRCDPISEHNRLYWYRQTLGQGPEFLTYFQNEAQLEKSRLLSDRFSAERPKGSFSTLEIQRTEQGDSAMYLCASNLGMNTEAFFGQGTRLTVV.

The chain couples TRBV27 to TRBJ2-1; D not certain. CDR3 length equals 11 residues. Looked up from germline, CDR1 is MNHEY and CDR2 is SMNVEV (reference sequence). Deletions cut 3 bases from V and 15 bases from J, with 12 bases between. CDR3 protein: CASSFDSLLFF. CDR3 nucleotides: TGTGCCAGCAGTTTTGATAGTTTGCTGTTCTTC.

The chain has TRBV27 and TRBJ2-7, with 10 bases matching TRBD2. Per germline, CDR1 MNHEY and CDR2 SMNVEV (reference sequence). V was clipped by 6 bases and J by 2 bases; unmatched bases: 7. CDR3 size: 15 residues. The CDR3 region has the DNA TGTGCCAGCAGCAGAAGGACTAGCGGAACCTACGAGCAGTACTTC. It encodes CASSRRTSGTYEQYF.

The chain links TRBV30 to TRBJ1-6, with a tentative D call TRBD1 (5 bases). Germline CDR1 is GTSNPN and CDR2 is SVGIG (reference sequence). The CDR3 sequence is 13 residues long. The V end was cut by 7 bases, the J end by 7 bases, with 14 bases between. The CDR3 spells CASAEQGNSPLHF. The CDR3 DNA is TGTGCCTCGGCGGAGCAGGGAAATTCACCCCTCCACTTT.

On this clone: The junction differs from germline at one of its ends, possibly a read error. This chain links TRBV5-1 with TRBJ2-7; 7 nucleotides agree with TRBD2. There are 13 residues in the CDR3. Germline assignment: CDR1 SGHRS and CDR2 YFSETQ. The CDR3 sequence is CASTPGGTYEQCF. In DNA, the CDR3 is TGCGCCAGTACTCCCGGGGGGACCTACGAGCAGTGCTTC.

The chain links TRBV30 to TRBJ2-7; D unclear. CDR1 and CDR2 (germline): GTSNPN, SVGIG (reference sequence). CDR3 length equals 12 residues. V was clipped by 5 bases and J by 6 bases, with 14 bases between them. The CDR3 sequence is CAWRKVQSEQYF. CDR3 DNA: TGTGCCTGGCGCAAAGTACAGAGCGAGCAGTACTTC.

The chain employs TRBV30 and TRBJ1-2; D perhaps matches TRBD1 (6 bases). V was clipped by 1 base and J by 7 bases, with 22 bases between them. This CDR3 is built from 16 residues. From germline, CDR1 is GTSNPN and CDR2 SVGIG (reference sequence). DNA of the CDR3: TGTGCCTGGAGTGACCCCGGTATTCGGGGGGCGCTTGGCTACACCTTC. It specifies CAWSDPGIRGALGYTF. Based on the CDR3 plus reference TRBV30 and TRBJ1-2, the full variable domain is SQTIHQWPATLVQPVGSPLSLECTVEGTSNPNLYWYRQAAGRGLQLLFYSVGIGQISSEVPQNLSASRPQDRQFILSSKKLLLSDSGFYLCAWSDPGIRGALGYTFGSGTRLTVV.

V gene TRBV29-1 combines with J gene TRBJ2-3; 9 bases are shared with TRBD2. Germline CDR1 reads SQVTM; CDR2 reads ANQGSEA. V was pared by 8 bases and J by 0 bases, with 9 bases of the junction left unmatched. This CDR3 spans 15 amino acids. CDR3 nucleotides: TGCAGCACTCAGGCTAGCGGGACTAGCACAGATACGCAGTATTTT. Protein sequence: CSTQASGTSTDTQYF.

The count of this clone is one. The gene calls are TRBV5-1 and TRBJ1-1, with D possibly being TRBD1 (5 bases). Trimming shortened V by 0 bases and J by 4 bases, and 10 bases separated the two germline ends. The CDR3 is made up of 14 amino acids. Looked up from germline, CDR1 is SGHRS and CDR2 is YFSETQ. The CDR3 is CASSLGRGSTEAFF. The CDR3 nucleotides read TGCGCCAGCAGCTTGGGTCGGGGGTCCACTGAAGCTTTCTTT. Full variable domain (rest looked up from reference TRBV5-1 and TRBJ1-1): KAGVTQTPRYLIKTRGQQVTLSCSPISGHRSVSWYQQTPGQGLQFLFEYFSETQRNKGNFPGRFSGRQFSNSRSEMNVSTLELGDSALYLCASSLGRGSTEAFFGQGTRLTVV.

A single count supports this clone. The CDR3 reads CASKLDRGRVNSPLHF. The DNA of the CDR3 is TGTGCCAGCAAACTGGACAGGGGGAGGGTTAATTCACCCCTCCACTTT. The V gene is TRBV2, the J gene TRBJ1-6; 10 nucleotides line up with TRBD1. Looked up from germline, CDR1 is SNHLY and CDR2 is FYNNEI. The V and J ends lost 7 bases and 6 bases, in that order; junction bases with no gene match: 9. This CDR3 is built from 16 residues.

Only a few counts were recorded for this clone. The gene calls are TRBV19 and TRBJ1-5, with D tentatively TRBD1 (6 bases). V lost 5 bases and J lost 4, with 9 bases in between. Germline V gives CDR1 LNHDA, CDR2 SQIVND (reference sequence). The CDR3 covers 13 residues. CDR3 in DNA: TGTGCCAGTAGTCTTACAGGGAATCAGCCCCAGCATTTT. Translating it yields CASSLTGNQPQHF. The full variable domain, with the rest looked up from reference TRBV19 and TRBJ1-5, is DGGITQSPKYLFRKEGQNVTLSCEQNLNHDAMYWYRQDPGQGLRLIYYSQIVNDFQKGDIAEGYSVSREKKESFPLTVTSAQKNPTAFYLCASSLTGNQPQHFGDGTRLSIL.

The V gene is TRBV7-6, the J gene TRBJ2-5, with D possibly TRBD1 on 6 matching bases. Germline values: CDR1 SGHVS, CDR2 FNYEAQ. Trimming left V 3 bases short and J 4 bases short, with 15 bases between. This CDR3 contains 15 residues. The CDR3 DNA reads TGTGCCAGCAGCTTTGTTCAGGGGTGGGCAGAGACCCAGTACTTC. It encodes CASSFVQGWAETQYF.

This rearrangement joins TRBV6-1 to TRBJ1-1; D gene unclear. The CDR3 runs 17 residues. CDR1 is MNHNS and CDR2 is SASEGT in the germline V gene. V was clipped by 3 bases and J by 0 bases, with 17 bases between them. The CDR3 DNA reads TGTGCCAGCAGTGAGGGTTGGGCCAGCCCTTTGAACACTGAAGCTTTCTTT. Its protein product is CASSEGWASPLNTEAFF.

The gene calls are TRBV27 and TRBJ1-3; D not certain. This CDR3 has 14 amino acids. Germline V gene data show CDR1 as MNHEY and CDR2 as SMNVEV (reference sequence). V was cut by 3 bases and J by 1 base, with 7 bases left in between. The CDR3 DNA follows: TGTGCCAGCAGTTTTAGAGGGTCTGGAAACACCATATATTTT. It is translated as CASSFRGSGNTIYF.

The rearrangement joins TRBV6-1 to TRBJ1-3; D is unresolved. Trimming removed 1 base at V and 3 bases at J, with 10 bases between. The CDR3 loop spans 15 amino acids. CDR1 is MNHNS, CDR2 SASEGT, per germline. This CDR3 is CASSEGAGGGNTIYF. In DNA, the CDR3 is TGTGCCAGCAGTGAAGGCGCGGGAGGTGGAAACACCATATATTTT.

The rearrangement links TRBV18 to TRBJ2-3; possibly TRBD1 for D (8 bases). The CDR3 contains 14 residues. Germline V CDR1 and CDR2: KGHSH, LQKENI. V shed 5 bases and J shed 4 bases, with 13 bases lying between them. CDR3 DNA: TGTGCCAGCTCAATAACAGGGGGGGCAGATACGCAGTATTTT. Its translation: CASSITGGADTQYF. The whole variable domain, filled in from reference TRBV18 and TRBJ2-3, reads NAGVMQNPRHLVRRRGQEARLRCSPMKGHSHVYWYRQLPEEGLKFMVYLQKENIIDESGMPKERFSAEFPKEGPSILRIQQVVRGDSAAYFCASSITGGADTQYFGPGTRLTVL.

The J gene is TRBJ1-4, the V gene TRBV9, with 9 bases fitting TRBD1. Germline V lookup: CDR1 SGDLS, CDR2 YYNGEE. The ends lost 0 bases at V and 7 bases at J; junction bases unmatched: 4. The length of the CDR3 is 15 residues. This chain's CDR3 is CASSVGGTGTEKLFF. Written as DNA, the CDR3 is TGTGCCAGCAGCGTAGGGGGGACAGGGACTGAAAAACTGTTTTTT.

The CDR3 is CASSLQGLEDNEQFF. CDR3 bases: TGTGCCAGCAGCTTACAGGGACTAGAAGACAATGAGCAGTTCTTC. The rearrangement links TRBV7-3 to TRBJ2-1, with 8 bases lining up with TRBD2. The CDR3 covers 15 residues. Germline V gives CDR1 SGHTA, CDR2 FQGTGA. After removal of 2 bases from V and 5 bases from J, the junction contained 5 bases not matched to a gene.

This chain uses TRBV5-3 with TRBJ1-2; perhaps TRBD1 as D (5 bases). TRBV5-3 is placed among ORFs of uncertain function. CDR3 length equals 14 residues. The V end was cut by 1 base, the J end by 4 bases, with 11 bases between. The CDR3, as DNA: TGTGCCAGAAGCTTGCAGGGAAGAGGCTATGGCTACACCTTC. This translates into CARSLQGRGYGYTF.